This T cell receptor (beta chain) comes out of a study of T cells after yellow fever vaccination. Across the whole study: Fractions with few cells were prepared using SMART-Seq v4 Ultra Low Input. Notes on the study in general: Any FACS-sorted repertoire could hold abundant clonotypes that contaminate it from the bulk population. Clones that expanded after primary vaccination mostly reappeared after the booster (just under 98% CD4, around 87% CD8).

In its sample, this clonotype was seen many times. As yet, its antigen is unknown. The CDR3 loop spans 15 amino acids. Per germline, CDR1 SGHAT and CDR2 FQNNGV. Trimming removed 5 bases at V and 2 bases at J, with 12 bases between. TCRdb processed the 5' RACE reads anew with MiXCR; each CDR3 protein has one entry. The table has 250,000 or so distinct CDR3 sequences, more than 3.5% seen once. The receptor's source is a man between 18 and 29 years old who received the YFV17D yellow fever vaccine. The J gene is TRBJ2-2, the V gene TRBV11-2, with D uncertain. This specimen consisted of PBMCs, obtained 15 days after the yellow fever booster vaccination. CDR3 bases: TGTGCCAGCAGCCTATTGACAACTAACACCGGGGAGCTGTTTTTT. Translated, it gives CASSLLTTNTGELFF.